This TCR beta chain was recovered during a study of blood T cell repertoires in COVID-19. Study details: There were acute and convalescent COVID-19 samples, and they came from the United States, Italy and Spain. PBMCs, B-cell-depleted T cells, or T cells provided the cDNA or gDNA that made up the material.

This CDR3 comprises 17 residues. V lost 8 bases and J lost 1; bases outside the gene matches: 8. Germline values: CDR1 SNHLY, CDR2 FYNNEI. How the authors handled the data: From reference gene primer amplification, estimates of nucleated cell counts were derived. Assay used: immunoSEQ multiplex PCR; TCRdb lists only in-frame clones, some missing. D and trimming were read from the DNA, whereas the V and J calls and clone size are those reported in that table. The table includes roughly 220,000 clones, more than 75% detected once. The J gene is TRBJ2-3, the V gene TRBV2; TRBD2 matches 14 bases. The sequenced material came from peripheral blood. This TCR came from a man in his sixties with acute or convalescent COVID-19. CDR3 nucleotides: TGTGCCAGCTCCGGGACTAGCGGGGGTTCTGGCACAGATACGCAGTATTTT. Translation gives CASSGTSGGSGTDTQYF.